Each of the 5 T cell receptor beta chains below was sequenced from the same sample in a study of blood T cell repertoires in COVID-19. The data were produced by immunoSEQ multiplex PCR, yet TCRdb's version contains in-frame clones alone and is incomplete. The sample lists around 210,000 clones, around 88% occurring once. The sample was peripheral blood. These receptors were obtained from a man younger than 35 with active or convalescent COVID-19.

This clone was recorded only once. Here the CDR3 reads CASSARRDSFSYEQYF. DNA of the CDR3: TGTGCCAGCAGCGCACGTCGGGACAGCTTCTCCTACGAGCAGTACTTC. The gene calls are TRBV3-1 (or the pseudogene TRBV3-2) and TRBJ2-7; 7 positions match TRBD1. The germline V gene encodes CDR1 LGHDT and CDR2 YNNKEL (reference sequence). V gave up 5 bases and J gave up 0 bases; unmatched junction bases: 10. The CDR3 runs 16 residues.

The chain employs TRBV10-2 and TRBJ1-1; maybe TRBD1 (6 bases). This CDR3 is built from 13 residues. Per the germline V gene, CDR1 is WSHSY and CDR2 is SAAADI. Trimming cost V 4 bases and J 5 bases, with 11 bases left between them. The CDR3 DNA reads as TGCGCCAGCAGTGTACAGGGTCTTACTGAAGCTTTCTTT. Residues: CASSVQGLTEAFF.

The CDR3 DNA follows: TGTGCCGCCTCATCCAACAGTAATGAAAAACTGTTTTTT. Protein: CAASSNSNEKLFF. The chain couples TRBV12-3 or TRBV12-4 to TRBJ1-4, with unresolved D. CDR3 length: 13 amino acids. Trimming removed 11 bases from V and 4 bases from J, with 14 bases in between.

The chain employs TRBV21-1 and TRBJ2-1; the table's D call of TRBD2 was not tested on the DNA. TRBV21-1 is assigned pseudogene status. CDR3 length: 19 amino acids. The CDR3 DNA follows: TGTGCCAGCAGCAAAGCGGACGTTCTGAGAGCGGGATCCTACAATGAGCAGTTCTTC. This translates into CASSKADVLRAGSYNEQFF.

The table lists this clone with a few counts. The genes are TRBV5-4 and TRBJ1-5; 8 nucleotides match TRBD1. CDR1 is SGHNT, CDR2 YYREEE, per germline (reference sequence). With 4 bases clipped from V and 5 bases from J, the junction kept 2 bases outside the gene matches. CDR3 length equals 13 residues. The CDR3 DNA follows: TGTGCCAGCAGCACGGACAGGGATCAGCCCCAGCATTTT. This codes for CASSTDRDQPQHF.